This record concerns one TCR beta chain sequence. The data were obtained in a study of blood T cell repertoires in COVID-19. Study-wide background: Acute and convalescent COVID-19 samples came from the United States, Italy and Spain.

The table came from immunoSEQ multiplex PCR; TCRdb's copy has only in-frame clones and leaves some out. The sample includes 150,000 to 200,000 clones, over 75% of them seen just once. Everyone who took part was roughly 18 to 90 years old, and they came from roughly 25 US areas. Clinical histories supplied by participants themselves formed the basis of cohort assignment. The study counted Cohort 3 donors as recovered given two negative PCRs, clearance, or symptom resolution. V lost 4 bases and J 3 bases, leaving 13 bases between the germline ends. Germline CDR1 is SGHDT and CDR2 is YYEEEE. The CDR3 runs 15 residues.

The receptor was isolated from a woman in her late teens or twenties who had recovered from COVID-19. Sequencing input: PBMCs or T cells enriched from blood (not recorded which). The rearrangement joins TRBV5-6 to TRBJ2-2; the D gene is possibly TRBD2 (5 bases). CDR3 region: CASSPLTSDTGELFF. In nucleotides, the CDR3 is TGTGCCAGCAGCCCCCTCACTAGTGACACCGGGGAGCTGTTTTTT.